This T cell receptor beta chain was sequenced during a study of blood T cell repertoires in COVID-19. Study-wide context: The origin of the acute and convalescent COVID-19 samples was the United States, Italy and Spain.

Enrolled during active infection, Seattle patients were then followed longitudinally. In the original workflow: Cell counts per sample came from amplifying reference gene primers. Repertoires were generated with immunoSEQ multiplex PCR, while TCRdb's copy carries only in-frame clones and drops some. V and J calls and clone size follow that table, whereas D and trimming were derived from the DNA. Here the sample spans 100,000 to 150,000 clones, 92% being singletons. There are 16 residues in the CDR3. V was pared by 4 bases and J by 7 bases, with 19 bases between. CDR1 is LNHDA, CDR2 SQIVND, per germline (reference sequence).

This chain uses TRBV19 with TRBJ2-2, with a possible D match to TRBD2 (6 bases). Sequencing input: peripheral blood. The sequence came from a man aged 45 to 65 with COVID-19, enrolled during active disease. The CDR3 sequence is CASSRETDGGNGELFF. CDR3 bases: TGTGCCAGTAGTAGAGAGACAGACGGGGGAAACGGGGAGCTGTTTTTT.